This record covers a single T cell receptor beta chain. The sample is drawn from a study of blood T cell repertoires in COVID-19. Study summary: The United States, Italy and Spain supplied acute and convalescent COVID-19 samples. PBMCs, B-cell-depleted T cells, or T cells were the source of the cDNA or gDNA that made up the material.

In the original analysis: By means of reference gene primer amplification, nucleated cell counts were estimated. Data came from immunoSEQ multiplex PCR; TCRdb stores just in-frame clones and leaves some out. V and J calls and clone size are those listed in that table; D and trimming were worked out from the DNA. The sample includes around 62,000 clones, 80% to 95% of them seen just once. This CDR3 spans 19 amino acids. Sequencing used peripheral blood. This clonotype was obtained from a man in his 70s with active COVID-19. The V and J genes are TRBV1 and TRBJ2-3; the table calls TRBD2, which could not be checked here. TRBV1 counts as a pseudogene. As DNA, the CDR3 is TGCACCAGCAGCCAAGTCTCCGACCTATCATGCGGTAGCACAGATACGCAGTATTTT. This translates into CTSSQVSDLSCGSTDTQYF.